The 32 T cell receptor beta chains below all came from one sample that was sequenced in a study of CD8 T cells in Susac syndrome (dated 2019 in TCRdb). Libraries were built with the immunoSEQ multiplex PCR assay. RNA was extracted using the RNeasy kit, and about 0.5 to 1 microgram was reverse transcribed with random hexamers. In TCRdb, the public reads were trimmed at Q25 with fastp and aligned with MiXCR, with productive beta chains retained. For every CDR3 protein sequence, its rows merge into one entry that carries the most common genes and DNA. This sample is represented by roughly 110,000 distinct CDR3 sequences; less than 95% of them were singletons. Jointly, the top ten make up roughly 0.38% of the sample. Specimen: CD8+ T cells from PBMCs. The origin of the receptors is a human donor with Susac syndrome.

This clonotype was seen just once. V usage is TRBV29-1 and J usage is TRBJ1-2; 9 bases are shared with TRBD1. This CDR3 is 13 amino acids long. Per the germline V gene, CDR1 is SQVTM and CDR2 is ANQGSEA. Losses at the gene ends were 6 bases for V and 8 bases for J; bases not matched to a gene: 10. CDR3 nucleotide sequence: TGCAGCGTCGGGCCAGCGGACAGGGGCGGCTACACCTTC. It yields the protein CSVGPADRGGYTF.

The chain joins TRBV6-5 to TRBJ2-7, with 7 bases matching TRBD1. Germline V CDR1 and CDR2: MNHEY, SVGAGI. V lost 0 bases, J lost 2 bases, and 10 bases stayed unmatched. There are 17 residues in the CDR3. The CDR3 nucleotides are TGTGCCAGCAGTTACTCGAGAGCAGACAGGGTAACCTACGAGCAGTACTTC. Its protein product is CASSYSRADRVTYEQYF.

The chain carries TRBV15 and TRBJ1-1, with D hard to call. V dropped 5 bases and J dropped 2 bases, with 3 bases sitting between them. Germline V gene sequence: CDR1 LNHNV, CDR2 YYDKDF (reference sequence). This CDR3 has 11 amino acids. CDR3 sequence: CATSVNTEAFF. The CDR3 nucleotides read TGTGCCACCAGCGTAAACACTGAAGCTTTCTTT. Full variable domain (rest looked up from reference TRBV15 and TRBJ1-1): DAMVIQNPRYQVTQFGKPVTLSCSQTLNHNVMYWYQQKSSQAPKLLFHYYDKDFNNEADTPDNFQSRRPNTSFCFLDIRSPGLGDTAMYLCATSVNTEAFFGQGTRLTVV.

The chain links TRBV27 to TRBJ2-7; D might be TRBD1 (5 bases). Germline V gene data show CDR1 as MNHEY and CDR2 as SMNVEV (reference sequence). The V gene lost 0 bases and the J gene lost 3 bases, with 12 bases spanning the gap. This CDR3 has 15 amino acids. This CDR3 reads CASSLSRDSIYEQYF. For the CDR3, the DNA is TGTGCCAGCAGTTTATCCAGGGATAGTATCTACGAGCAGTACTTC.

This chain's CDR3 is CASRTPYGYTF. The CDR3 coding sequence is TGTGCCAGCAGGACTCCCTATGGCTACACCTTC. V usage is TRBV7-2 and J usage is TRBJ1-2; D gene uncertain. The CDR3 extends over 11 amino acids. CDR1 is SGHTA, CDR2 FQGNSA, per germline. V lost 6 bases, J lost 4 bases, and 6 bases lay in between.

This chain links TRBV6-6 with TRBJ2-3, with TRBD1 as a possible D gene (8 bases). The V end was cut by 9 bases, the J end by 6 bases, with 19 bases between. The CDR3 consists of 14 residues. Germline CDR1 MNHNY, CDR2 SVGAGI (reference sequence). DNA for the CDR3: TGTGCCAGTCAAACAGGGGGGGACGGGGATACGCAGTATTTT. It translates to CASQTGGDGDTQYF.

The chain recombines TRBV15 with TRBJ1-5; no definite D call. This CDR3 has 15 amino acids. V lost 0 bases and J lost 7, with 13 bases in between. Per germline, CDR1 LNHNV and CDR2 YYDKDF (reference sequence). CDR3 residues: CATSRDREGGQPQHF. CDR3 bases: TGTGCCACCAGCAGAGATCGGGAGGGAGGCCAGCCCCAGCATTTT.

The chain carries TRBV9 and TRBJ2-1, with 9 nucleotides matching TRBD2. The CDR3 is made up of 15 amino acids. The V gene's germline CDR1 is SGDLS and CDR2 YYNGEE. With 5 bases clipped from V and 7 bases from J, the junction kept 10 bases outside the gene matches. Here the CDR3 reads CASSVGRGGLNEQFF. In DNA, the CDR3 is TGTGCCAGCAGTGTGGGGCGGGGGGGGCTGAATGAGCAGTTCTTC.

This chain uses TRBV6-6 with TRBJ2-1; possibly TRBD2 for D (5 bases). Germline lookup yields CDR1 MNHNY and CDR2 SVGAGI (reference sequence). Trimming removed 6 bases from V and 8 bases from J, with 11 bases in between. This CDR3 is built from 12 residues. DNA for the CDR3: TGTGCCAGCAGCCCTGCCGGGGATGAGCAGTTCTTC. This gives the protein CASSPAGDEQFF.

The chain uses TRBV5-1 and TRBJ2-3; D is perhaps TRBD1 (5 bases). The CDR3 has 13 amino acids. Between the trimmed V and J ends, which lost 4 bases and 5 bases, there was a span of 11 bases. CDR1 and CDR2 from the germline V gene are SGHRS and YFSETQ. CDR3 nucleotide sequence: TGCGCCAGCAGCGCCCCGACAGAAGATACGCAGTATTTT. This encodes CASSAPTEDTQYF.

The CDR3 reads CSVMGGEEDTEAFF. CDR3 sequence (DNA): TGCAGCGTCATGGGGGGGGAGGAGGACACTGAAGCTTTCTTT. The chain uses TRBV29-1 and TRBJ1-1; D is perhaps TRBD1 (5 bases). V was pared by 6 bases and J by 3 bases, with 17 bases between. CDR3 length: 14 amino acids. Germline V CDR1 and CDR2: SQVTM, ANQGSEA.

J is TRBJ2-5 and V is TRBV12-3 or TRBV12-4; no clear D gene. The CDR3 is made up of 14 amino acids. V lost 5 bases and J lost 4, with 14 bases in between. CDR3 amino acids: CASSPLTAVETQYF. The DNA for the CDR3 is TGTGCCAGCAGTCCCTTAACTGCCGTAGAGACCCAGTACTTC.

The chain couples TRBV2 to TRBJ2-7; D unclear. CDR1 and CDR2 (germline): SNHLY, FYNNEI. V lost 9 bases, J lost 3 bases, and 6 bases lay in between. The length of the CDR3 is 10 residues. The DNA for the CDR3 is TGTGCCAGTTCGCTCTACGAGCAGTACTTC. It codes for CASSLYEQYF.

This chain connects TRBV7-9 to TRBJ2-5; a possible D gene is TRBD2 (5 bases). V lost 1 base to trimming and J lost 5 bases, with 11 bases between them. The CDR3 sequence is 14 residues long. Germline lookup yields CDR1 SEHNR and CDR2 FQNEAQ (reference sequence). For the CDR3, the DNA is TGTGCCAGCAGCTTAGGCCCTAGCATGGAGACCCAGTACTTC. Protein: CASSLGPSMETQYF.

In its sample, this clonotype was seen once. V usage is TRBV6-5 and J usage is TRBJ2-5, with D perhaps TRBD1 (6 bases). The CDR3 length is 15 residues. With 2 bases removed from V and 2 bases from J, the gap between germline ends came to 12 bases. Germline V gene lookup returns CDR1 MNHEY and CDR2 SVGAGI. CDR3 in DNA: TGTGCCAGCAGTTACGGGGGCGGGCAGCAAGAGACCCAGTACTTC. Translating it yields CASSYGGGQQETQYF.

CDR3: CSASSSDETQYF. Here the CDR3 DNA reads TGCAGTGCTAGTTCTAGTGATGAGACCCAGTACTTC. The rearrangement uses TRBV20-1 and TRBJ2-5; D remains ambiguous. The V gene lost 3 bases and the J gene lost 5 bases, with 10 bases spanning the gap. Germline V gene lookup returns CDR1 DFQATT and CDR2 SNEGSKA (reference sequence). This CDR3 has 12 amino acids.

CDR3 sequence (DNA): TGTGCCAGCAGCTTAGGACAGGGGATGAACACTGAAGCTTTCTTT. Its translation is CASSLGQGMNTEAFF. V gene TRBV7-6 combines with J gene TRBJ1-1, with 8 bases lining up with TRBD1. The CDR3 covers 15 residues. Germline CDR1 is SGHVS and CDR2 is FNYEAQ. The V and J ends lost 1 base and 0 bases, in that order; junction bases with no gene match: 1.

In DNA, the CDR3 is TGTGCCAGCAGCTCCGGAGGGGGCGAGGAAGCTTTCTTT. This codes for CASSSGGGEEAFF. The chain recombines TRBV7-3 with TRBJ1-1; 7 positions match TRBD1. This CDR3 is 13 amino acids long. The germline CDR1 and CDR2 sequences are SGHTA and FQGTGA. With V trimmed by 4 bases and J by 8 bases, 7 bases remained unmatched.

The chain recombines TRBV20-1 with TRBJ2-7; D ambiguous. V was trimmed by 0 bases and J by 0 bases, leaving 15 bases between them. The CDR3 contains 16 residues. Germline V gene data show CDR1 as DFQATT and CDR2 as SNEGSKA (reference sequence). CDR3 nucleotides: TGCAGTGCTAGAGATTCCCCCACACGGAGCTCCTACGAGCAGTACTTC. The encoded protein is CSARDSPTRSSYEQYF.

CDR3 amino acids: CASSQRLNTEAFF. CDR3 DNA sequence: TGCGCCAGCAGCCAACGGCTTAACACTGAAGCTTTCTTT. This chain connects TRBV4-1 to TRBJ1-1; D is ambiguous. Trimming cost V 2 bases and J 2 bases, with 6 bases left between them. The CDR3 runs 13 residues. The germline CDR1 and CDR2 sequences are MGHRA and YSYEKL.

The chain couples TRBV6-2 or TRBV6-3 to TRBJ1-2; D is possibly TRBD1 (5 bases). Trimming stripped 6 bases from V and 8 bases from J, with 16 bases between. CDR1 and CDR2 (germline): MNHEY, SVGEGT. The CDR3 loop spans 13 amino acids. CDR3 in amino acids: CASSPGVAYGYTF. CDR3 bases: TGTGCCAGCAGCCCGGGGGTAGCTTACGGCTACACCTTC.

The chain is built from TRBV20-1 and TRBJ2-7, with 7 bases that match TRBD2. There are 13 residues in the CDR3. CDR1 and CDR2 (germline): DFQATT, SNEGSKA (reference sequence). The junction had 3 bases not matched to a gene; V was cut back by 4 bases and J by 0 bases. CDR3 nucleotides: TGCAGTGCTACCGGACTAGACTCCTACGAGCAGTACTTC. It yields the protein CSATGLDSYEQYF.

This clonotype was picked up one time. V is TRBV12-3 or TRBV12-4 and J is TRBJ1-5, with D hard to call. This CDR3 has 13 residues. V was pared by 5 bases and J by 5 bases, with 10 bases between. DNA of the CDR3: TGTGCCAGCAGTCCAACGGTGGATCAGCCCCAGCATTTT. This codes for CASSPTVDQPQHF.

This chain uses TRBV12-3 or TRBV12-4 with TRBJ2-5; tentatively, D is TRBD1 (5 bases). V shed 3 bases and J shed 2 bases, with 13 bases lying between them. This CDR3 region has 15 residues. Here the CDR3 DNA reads TGTGCCAGCAGTTTTGACAGCTACCAACAAGAGACCCAGTACTTC. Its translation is CASSFDSYQQETQYF.

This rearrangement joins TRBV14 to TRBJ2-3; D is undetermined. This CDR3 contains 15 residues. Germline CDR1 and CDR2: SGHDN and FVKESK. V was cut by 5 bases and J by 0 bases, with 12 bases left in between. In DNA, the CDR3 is TGTGCCAGCAGCTCCCCAGGCGGTAGCACAGATACGCAGTATTTT. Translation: CASSSPGGSTDTQYF.

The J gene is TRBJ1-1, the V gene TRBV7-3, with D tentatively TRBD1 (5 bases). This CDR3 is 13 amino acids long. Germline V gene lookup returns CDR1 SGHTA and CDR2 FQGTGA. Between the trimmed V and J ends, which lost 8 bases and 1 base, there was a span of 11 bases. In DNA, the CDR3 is TGTGCCAGCTCGCCAGGGAAGAACACTGAAGCTTTCTTT. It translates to CASSPGKNTEAFF.

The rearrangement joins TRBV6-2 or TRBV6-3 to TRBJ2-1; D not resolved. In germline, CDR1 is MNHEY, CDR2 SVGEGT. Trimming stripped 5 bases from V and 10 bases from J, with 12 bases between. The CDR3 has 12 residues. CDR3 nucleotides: TGTGCCAGCAGTGACACTGGGCGGGAGCAGTTCTTC. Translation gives CASSDTGREQFF.

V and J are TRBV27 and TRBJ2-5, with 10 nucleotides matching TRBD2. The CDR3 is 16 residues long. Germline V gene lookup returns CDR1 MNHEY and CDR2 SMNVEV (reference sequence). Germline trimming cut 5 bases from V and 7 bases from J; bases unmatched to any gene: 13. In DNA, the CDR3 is TGTGCCAGCAGTAATCCGGGACTAGCGCCCCCAGGGACCCAGTACTTC. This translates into CASSNPGLAPPGTQYF.

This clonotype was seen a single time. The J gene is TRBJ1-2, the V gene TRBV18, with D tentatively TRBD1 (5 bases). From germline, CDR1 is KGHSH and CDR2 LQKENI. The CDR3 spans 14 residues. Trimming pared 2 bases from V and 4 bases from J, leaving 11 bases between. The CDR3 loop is CASSPETVGYGYTF. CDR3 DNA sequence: TGTGCCAGCTCACCAGAGACAGTGGGCTATGGCTACACCTTC.

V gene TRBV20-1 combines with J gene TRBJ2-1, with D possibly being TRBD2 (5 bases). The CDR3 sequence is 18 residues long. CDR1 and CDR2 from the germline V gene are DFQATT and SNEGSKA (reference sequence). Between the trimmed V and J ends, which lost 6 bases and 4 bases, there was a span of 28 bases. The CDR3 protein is CSAAGIRAGLVGYNEQFF. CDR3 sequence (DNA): TGCAGTGCCGCCGGGATCCGAGCCGGTTTGGTGGGATACAATGAGCAGTTCTTC.

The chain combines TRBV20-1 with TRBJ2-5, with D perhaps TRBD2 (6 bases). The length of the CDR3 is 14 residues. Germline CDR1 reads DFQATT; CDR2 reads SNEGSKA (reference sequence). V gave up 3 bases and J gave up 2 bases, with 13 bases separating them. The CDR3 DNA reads TGCAGTGCTAGCGGGCCGGGACTTCAAGAGACCCAGTACTTC. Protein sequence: CSASGPGLQETQYF.

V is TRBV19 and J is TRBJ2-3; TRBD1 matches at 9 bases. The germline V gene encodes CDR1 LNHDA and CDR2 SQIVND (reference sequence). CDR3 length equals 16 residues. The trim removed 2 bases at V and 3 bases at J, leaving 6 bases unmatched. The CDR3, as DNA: TGTGCCAGTAGTATAAGATCGGGACAGGGAACAGATACGCAGTATTTT. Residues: CASSIRSGQGTDTQYF.